This T cell receptor beta chain was captured by sequencing in a study of cytomegalovirus exposure and HLA in healthy donors. Broader study findings: Using a false discovery rate of 0.05, a later analysis showed that some 16,000 TCR beta sequences were associated with HLA alleles. About 87% or about 30% of the time was how often most TCR beta V segments were productive, according to an earlier analysis.

V dropped 0 bases and J dropped 5 bases, with 18 bases sitting between them. From germline, CDR1 is SGHRS and CDR2 YFSETQ. CDR3 length: 16 amino acids. Vbeta (60) and Jbeta (13) primers were used in the PCR. Clones were read by immunoSEQ multiplex PCR, and TCRdb kept only the in-frame ones, dropping some. This table lists around 42,000 clones. Healthy bone marrow donors made up the donors. In the case of this clone: Its specificity is unknown.

This receptor was taken from a man younger than 45 in good health and CMV-seronegative. The chain uses TRBV5-1 and TRBJ2-7, with a tentative D call TRBD1 (5 bases). The sample consisted of PBMCs. The CDR3 DNA reads TGCGCCAGCAGCTTGGGGGGCCCCGGTAGGGCTCACGAGCAGTACTTC. This sequence encodes CASSLGGPGRAHEQYF.